This T cell receptor beta chain is drawn from a study of cytomegalovirus exposure and HLA in healthy donors. General study points: It was 160 or so TCR beta chains that were listed as cytomegalovirus-associated.

Trimming shortened V by 4 bases and J by 7 bases, and 23 bases separated the two germline ends. The CDR3 extends over 16 amino acids. The germline V gene encodes CDR1 MGHRA and CDR2 YSYEKL. PCR primers comprised 60 Vbeta and 13 Jbeta primers. Methods used by the authors: Later, some 75 million unique TCR beta chains were counted in an analysis, and 8.5 million to 13 million of them were shared. Assay: immunoSEQ multiplex PCR; the TCRdb copy retains only in-frame clones and omits some. The D gene and trimming were derived from the DNA, and the V and J assignments and clone size from that table. The repertoire has 130,000 or so clones, 84% of them found once; the top ten carry just under 3%. Points on this clone: No antigen is known for it.

The chain joins TRBV4-1 to TRBJ2-7, with D tentatively TRBD1 (6 bases). Sequenced input: PBMCs. This receptor was identified in a woman aged 18-29 years in good health and CMV-seropositive. The CDR3 here is CASSRGTRWGPVEQYF. In nucleotides, the CDR3 is TGCGCCAGCAGCCGAGGGACAAGATGGGGCCCTGTGGAGCAGTACTTC.